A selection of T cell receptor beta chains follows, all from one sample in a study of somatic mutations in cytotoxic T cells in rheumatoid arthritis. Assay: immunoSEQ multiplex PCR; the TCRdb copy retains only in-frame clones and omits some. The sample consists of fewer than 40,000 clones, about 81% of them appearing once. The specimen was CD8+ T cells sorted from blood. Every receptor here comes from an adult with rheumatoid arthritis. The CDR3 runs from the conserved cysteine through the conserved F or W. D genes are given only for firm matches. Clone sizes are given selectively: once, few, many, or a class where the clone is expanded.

CDR3 DNA: TGTGCCAGCAGTTACCGGGACAACAATGAGCAGTTCTTC; CDR3 protein: CASSYRDNNEQFF; J gene: TRBJ2-1; V gene: TRBV6-6; CDR3 length: 13; clone size: NA; D gene: NA
CDR3 DNA: TGTGCCAGCAGCTTAGGGGACAGGAATTACGAGCAGTACTTC; CDR3 protein: CASSLGDRNYEQYF; J gene: TRBJ2-7; V gene: TRBV7-9; CDR3 length: 14; clone size: NA; D gene: TRBD1
CDR3 DNA: TGTGCCAGCAGCCAGGGGTACTTGAACACCGGGGAGCTGTTTTTT; CDR3 protein: CASSQGYLNTGELFF; J gene: TRBJ2-2; V gene: TRBV11-3; CDR3 length: 15; clone size: NA; D gene: NA
CDR3 DNA: TGCGCCAGCAGCTTCGGACACCTGGGTAGCTACGAGCAGTACTTC; CDR3 protein: CASSFGHLGSYEQYF; J gene: TRBJ2-7; V gene: TRBV5-1; CDR3 length: 15; clone size: NA; D gene: NA
CDR3 DNA: TGCGCCAGCAGCCGTGGGGGGAGCACTGAAGCTTTCTTT; CDR3 protein: CASSRGGSTEAFF; J gene: TRBJ1-1; V gene: TRBV4-1; CDR3 length: 13; clone size: NA; D gene: NA
CDR3 DNA: TGTGCCAGCAGTTCGAGGAGGTCAGGCGATACGCAGTATTTT; CDR3 protein: CASSSRRSGDTQYF; J gene: TRBJ2-3; V gene: TRBV28; CDR3 length: 14; clone size: NA; D gene: NA
CDR3 DNA: TGTGCCATCAGGACAGGGAACACTGAAGCTTTCTTT; CDR3 protein: CAIRTGNTEAFF; J gene: TRBJ1-1; V gene: TRBV10-3; CDR3 length: 12; clone size: few; D gene: NA
CDR3 DNA: TGCGCCAGCAGCTTGGCGGGCAGGGCAATCGACGAGCAGTACTTC; CDR3 protein: CASSLAGRAIDEQYF; J gene: TRBJ2-7; V gene: TRBV5-1; CDR3 length: 15; clone size: NA; D gene: NA
CDR3 DNA: TGTGCCAGCAGTCCCGGGGGGGACTCCACAGATACGCAGTATTTT; CDR3 protein: CASSPGGDSTDTQYF; J gene: TRBJ2-3; V gene: TRBV6-6; CDR3 length: 15; clone size: NA; D gene: TRBD2
CDR3 DNA: TGTGCCAGCAGCGCACGCCCCGGGACTAGCGCGAGGAAAGAGACCCAGTACTTC; CDR3 protein: CASSARPGTSARKETQYF; J gene: TRBJ2-5; V gene: TRBV11-2; CDR3 length: 18; clone size: NA; D gene: TRBD2
CDR3 DNA: TGTGCCAGCAGCTACGGACTAGCGGGAGATGGCTACGAGCAGTACTTC; CDR3 protein: CASSYGLAGDGYEQYF; J gene: TRBJ2-7; V gene: TRBV5-4; CDR3 length: 16; clone size: once; D gene: TRBD2
CDR3 DNA: TGCGCCAGCAGCTTGGCTCGGCAGGGTCCCGGCTACACCTTC; CDR3 protein: CASSLARQGPGYTF; J gene: TRBJ1-2; V gene: TRBV5-1; CDR3 length: 14; clone size: NA; D gene: NA
CDR3 DNA: TGTGCCAGCAGCCGTAACCTAGCAGGTATCAGCACAGATACGCAGTATTTT; CDR3 protein: CASSRNLAGISTDTQYF; J gene: TRBJ2-3; V gene: TRBV14; CDR3 length: 17; clone size: NA; D gene: NA
CDR3 DNA: TGTGCCAGCAGTTACTTAACTCGAAGCTCCTACGAGCAGTACTTC; CDR3 protein: CASSYLTRSSYEQYF; J gene: TRBJ2-7; V gene: TRBV6-6; CDR3 length: 15; clone size: once; D gene: NA
CDR3 DNA: TGCGCCAGCAGCCACCAATCGACAGGGGGCTTCCGCAGCTCCTACAATGAGCAGTTCTTC; CDR3 protein: CASSHQSTGGFRSSYNEQFF; J gene: TRBJ2-1; V gene: TRBV4-3; CDR3 length: 20; clone size: NA; D gene: TRBD1
CDR3 DNA: TGTGCCAGCAGTCCCACCGGGACAGTGACCTACGAGCAGTACTTC; CDR3 protein: CASSPTGTVTYEQYF; J gene: TRBJ2-7; V gene: TRBV6-5; CDR3 length: 15; clone size: NA; D gene: TRBD1
CDR3 DNA: TGTGCCATCAGGGAGAACACCGGGGAGCTGTTTTTT; CDR3 protein: CAIRENTGELFF; J gene: TRBJ2-2; V gene: TRBV10-3; CDR3 length: 12; clone size: NA; D gene: NA
CDR3 DNA: TGTGCCAGCAGCCGAGGACAGGCGACCTACAATGAGCAGTTCTTC; CDR3 protein: CASSRGQATYNEQFF; J gene: TRBJ2-1; V gene: TRBV14; CDR3 length: 15; clone size: NA; D gene: TRBD1
CDR3 DNA: TGTGCCAGCAGGAGTAGCGGGAAAAGCACAGATACGCAGTATTTT; CDR3 protein: CASRSSGKSTDTQYF; J gene: TRBJ2-3; V gene: TRBV2; CDR3 length: 15; clone size: NA; D gene: TRBD2
CDR3 DNA: TGTGCCAGCGCCGCCGGGACTAGCGGGGTATGGGAGCAGTTCTTC; CDR3 protein: CASAAGTSGVWEQFF; J gene: TRBJ2-1; V gene: TRBV27; CDR3 length: 15; clone size: few; D gene: TRBD2
CDR3 DNA: TGTGCCATCATATCCGAGGGGGACCACAATGAGCAGTTCTTC; CDR3 protein: CAIISEGDHNEQFF; J gene: TRBJ2-1; V gene: TRBV10-3; CDR3 length: 14; clone size: NA; D gene: NA
CDR3 DNA: TGTGCCAGCACCACTGGGGTGGGCGGGTACAATGAGCAGTTCTTC; CDR3 protein: CASTTGVGGYNEQFF; J gene: TRBJ2-1; V gene: TRBV27; CDR3 length: 15; clone size: NA; D gene: NA
CDR3 DNA: TGTGCCAGCAGCCAAGCACACGGCCGGGCTTACGAGCAGTACTTC; CDR3 protein: CASSQAHGRAYEQYF; J gene: TRBJ2-7; V gene: TRBV14; CDR3 length: 15; clone size: few; D gene: NA
CDR3 DNA: TGTGCCAGCAGCCTCGGGAACAATGAGCAGTTCTTC; CDR3 protein: CASSLGNNEQFF; J gene: TRBJ2-1; V gene: TRBV7-3; CDR3 length: 12; clone size: few; D gene: NA
CDR3 DNA: TGTGCCAGCAACCAGGACTATAATTCACCCCTCCACTTT; CDR3 protein: CASNQDYNSPLHF; J gene: TRBJ1-6; V gene: TRBV2; CDR3 length: 13; clone size: NA; D gene: NA
CDR3 DNA: TGTGCCACCACCTACTCACTAGCGGGGGAGGGAGATACGCAGTATTTT; CDR3 protein: CATTYSLAGEGDTQYF; J gene: TRBJ2-3; V gene: TRBV15; CDR3 length: 16; clone size: NA; D gene: TRBD2
CDR3 DNA: TGTGCCAGCAGCGTAGGCCCCAAACTAGCGCCCTACGAGCAGTACTTC; CDR3 protein: CASSVGPKLAPYEQYF; J gene: TRBJ2-7; V gene: TRBV14; CDR3 length: 16; clone size: NA; D gene: TRBD2
CDR3 DNA: TGTGCCAGTAGTATAGGAGGGCAGGGAAGGGCAGATACGCAGTATTTT; CDR3 protein: CASSIGGQGRADTQYF; J gene: TRBJ2-3; V gene: TRBV19; CDR3 length: 16; clone size: NA; D gene: NA
CDR3 DNA: TGTGCCAGCAGCCAGAGCGGGGGGAAGAGCTACGAGCAGTACTTC; CDR3 protein: CASSQSGGKSYEQYF; J gene: TRBJ2-7; V gene: TRBV4-2; CDR3 length: 15; clone size: few; D gene: TRBD2
CDR3 DNA: TGTGCCTGGGCTACGAACACCGGGGAGCTGTTTTTT; CDR3 protein: CAWATNTGELFF; J gene: TRBJ2-2; V gene: TRBV30; CDR3 length: 12; clone size: NA; D gene: NA
CDR3 DNA: TGTGCCAGCAGTTACTCTTGGGGATCCACCGGGGAGCTGTTTTTT; CDR3 protein: CASSYSWGSTGELFF; J gene: TRBJ2-2; V gene: TRBV6-5; CDR3 length: 15; clone size: NA; D gene: NA
CDR3 DNA: TGTGCCAGCCATGCCACCGGGACAAACATGAACACTGAAGCTTTCTTT; CDR3 protein: CASHATGTNMNTEAFF; J gene: TRBJ1-1; V gene: TRBV25-1; CDR3 length: 16; clone size: NA; D gene: NA
CDR3 DNA: TGTGCCAGCAGCTTAACCGGGGAGCTGTTTTTT; CDR3 protein: CASSLTGELFF; J gene: TRBJ2-2; V gene: TRBV13; CDR3 length: 11; clone size: NA; D gene: NA
CDR3 DNA: TGTGCCAGCAGCTCCGGGGTAGCGGGAAGTGAGCAGTTCTTC; CDR3 protein: CASSSGVAGSEQFF; J gene: TRBJ2-1; V gene: TRBV7-8; CDR3 length: 14; clone size: NA; D gene: TRBD2
CDR3 DNA: TGTGCCAGCTCACCAGAATCGGGGGCAGGGGGCAATTCACCCCTCCACTTT; CDR3 protein: CASSPESGAGGNSPLHF; J gene: TRBJ1-6; V gene: TRBV18; CDR3 length: 17; clone size: NA; D gene: TRBD1
CDR3 DNA: TGTGCCAGCAGACGGACAGGGACGAAAACAACTAATGAAAAACTGTTTTTT; CDR3 protein: CASRRTGTKTTNEKLFF; J gene: TRBJ1-4; V gene: TRBV7-9; CDR3 length: 17; clone size: NA; D gene: TRBD1
CDR3 DNA: TGTGCCAGCAGCCAAGGGGGGGGCTACGAGCAGTACTTC; CDR3 protein: CASSQGGGYEQYF; J gene: TRBJ2-7; V gene: TRBV4-2; CDR3 length: 13; clone size: NA; D gene: TRBD2
CDR3 DNA: TGTGCCAGCAGCTCCCCGGGACACCCCTACGAGCAGTACTTC; CDR3 protein: CASSSPGHPYEQYF; J gene: TRBJ2-7; V gene: TRBV13; CDR3 length: 14; clone size: NA; D gene: NA
CDR3 DNA: TGTGCCAGCAGCTTCGAATTAGCGGGGGAAGAGACCCAGTACTTC; CDR3 protein: CASSFELAGEETQYF; J gene: TRBJ2-5; V gene: TRBV7-8; CDR3 length: 15; clone size: NA; D gene: TRBD2
CDR3 DNA: TGTGCCAGCAGCCCGGAGCTAGCAGATACGCAGTATTTT; CDR3 protein: CASSPELADTQYF; J gene: TRBJ2-3; V gene: TRBV11-2; CDR3 length: 13; clone size: NA; D gene: NA
CDR3 DNA: TGTGCCAGCAGTACCGGGACAGGAGCCTATGGCTACACCTTC; CDR3 protein: CASSTGTGAYGYTF; J gene: TRBJ1-2; V gene: TRBV6-6; CDR3 length: 14; clone size: NA; D gene: TRBD1
CDR3 DNA: TGTGCCAGCAGCGGATGGGACCCGGAGGCGTACTTC; CDR3 protein: CASSGWDPEAYF; J gene: TRBJ2-5; V gene: TRBV2; CDR3 length: 12; clone size: NA; D gene: NA
CDR3 DNA: TGTGCCAGCAGTTTAATGGCGGGCATTAATGAGCAGTTCTTC; CDR3 protein: CASSLMAGINEQFF; J gene: TRBJ2-1; V gene: TRBV27; CDR3 length: 14; clone size: NA; D gene: NA
CDR3 DNA: TGTGCCAGCAGCCCAGAAACGGACAGAACCTCTGGGGCCAACGTCCTGACTTTC; CDR3 protein: CASSPETDRTSGANVLTF; J gene: TRBJ2-6; V gene: TRBV7-9; CDR3 length: 18; clone size: NA; D gene: NA
CDR3 DNA: TGTGCCAGCAGTCTAACCGACAGGAACCAAGAGACCCAGTACTTC; CDR3 protein: CASSLTDRNQETQYF; J gene: TRBJ2-5; V gene: TRBV27; CDR3 length: 15; clone size: NA; D gene: NA
CDR3 DNA: TGTGCCAGCAGCCACCGTCTCTCCTATAATTCACCCCTCCACTTT; CDR3 protein: CASSHRLSYNSPLHF; J gene: TRBJ1-6; V gene: TRBV27; CDR3 length: 15; clone size: NA; D gene: NA
CDR3 DNA: TGCGCCAGCAGCGGGGGACAGGGGGCCTACGAGCAGTACTTC; CDR3 protein: CASSGGQGAYEQYF; J gene: TRBJ2-7; V gene: TRBV5-1; CDR3 length: 14; clone size: NA; D gene: TRBD1
CDR3 DNA: TGTGCCAGCAGCCGGCAGGGTACTTCCGCGAACACCGGGGAGCTGTTTTTT; CDR3 protein: CASSRQGTSANTGELFF; J gene: TRBJ2-2; V gene: TRBV4-2; CDR3 length: 17; clone size: NA; D gene: NA
CDR3 DNA: TGTGCCAGCAGTTCCAAGACAGGGAAGGGCACCGGGGAGCTGTTTTTT; CDR3 protein: CASSSKTGKGTGELFF; J gene: TRBJ2-2; V gene: TRBV6-5; CDR3 length: 16; clone size: NA; D gene: TRBD1
CDR3 DNA: TGTGCCAGCAGCACGGGACTAGTACGCGAGCAGTACTTC; CDR3 protein: CASSTGLVREQYF; J gene: TRBJ2-7; V gene: TRBV7-2; CDR3 length: 13; clone size: NA; D gene: TRBD2